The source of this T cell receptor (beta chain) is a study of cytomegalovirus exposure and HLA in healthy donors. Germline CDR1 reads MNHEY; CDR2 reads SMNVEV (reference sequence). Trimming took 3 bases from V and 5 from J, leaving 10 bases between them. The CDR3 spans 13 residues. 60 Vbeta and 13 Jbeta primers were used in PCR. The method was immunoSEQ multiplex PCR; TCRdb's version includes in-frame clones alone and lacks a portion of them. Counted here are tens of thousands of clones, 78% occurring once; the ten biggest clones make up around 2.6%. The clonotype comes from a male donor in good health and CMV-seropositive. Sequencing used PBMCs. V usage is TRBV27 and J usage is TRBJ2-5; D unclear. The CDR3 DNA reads TGTGCCAGCAGTTTCCAGAGGAAGGAGACCCAGTACTTC. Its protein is CASSFQRKETQYF.